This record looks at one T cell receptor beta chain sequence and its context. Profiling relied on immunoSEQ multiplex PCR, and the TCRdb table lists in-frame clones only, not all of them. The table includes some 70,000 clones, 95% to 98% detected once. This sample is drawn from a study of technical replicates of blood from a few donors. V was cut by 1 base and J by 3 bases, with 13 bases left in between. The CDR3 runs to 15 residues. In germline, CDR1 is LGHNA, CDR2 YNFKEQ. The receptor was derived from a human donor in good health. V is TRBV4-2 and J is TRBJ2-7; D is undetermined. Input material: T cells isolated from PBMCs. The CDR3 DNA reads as TGTGCCAGCAGCCAAGGAACGGGTGCACTCTACGAGCAGTACTTC. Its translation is CASSQGTGALYEQYF.